This T cell receptor beta chain was sequenced for a study of T cells in Graves' hyperthyroidism and ophthalmopathy. On the study more broadly: Peripheral blood was drawn at first diagnosis, prior to all treatment. Broader study findings: Most thyroid clonotypes with frequency above 0.001 were detected in blood.

Lactation, pregnancy, other autoimmune disease or uncontrolled infection excluded patients. Researchers took RNA transcripts and amplified the TCR beta CDR3 regions from them. The TCR CDR3 was amplified in a first-round RT-PCR using the HTBI primer set. MiXCR, applied by TCRdb to the multiplex PCR reads, yields one record per CDR3 protein. The data hold fewer than 550,000 distinct CDR3 sequences, with 24% observed a single time. V was shortened by 9 bases and J by 1 base, with 10 bases between the two germline ends. CDR1 and CDR2 from the germline V gene are MRHNA and SNTAGT. The CDR3 extends over 13 amino acids. About this clonotype: Its antigen is as yet unknown.

Sequenced material: blood. This rearrangement joins TRBV6-4 to TRBJ1-5; D is undetermined. This clonotype originated in a woman younger than 45 with Graves' ophthalmopathy. This CDR3 reads CASLDGSNQPQHF. The DNA of the CDR3 is TGTGCCAGTTTGGACGGGAGCAATCAGCCCCAGCATTTT.